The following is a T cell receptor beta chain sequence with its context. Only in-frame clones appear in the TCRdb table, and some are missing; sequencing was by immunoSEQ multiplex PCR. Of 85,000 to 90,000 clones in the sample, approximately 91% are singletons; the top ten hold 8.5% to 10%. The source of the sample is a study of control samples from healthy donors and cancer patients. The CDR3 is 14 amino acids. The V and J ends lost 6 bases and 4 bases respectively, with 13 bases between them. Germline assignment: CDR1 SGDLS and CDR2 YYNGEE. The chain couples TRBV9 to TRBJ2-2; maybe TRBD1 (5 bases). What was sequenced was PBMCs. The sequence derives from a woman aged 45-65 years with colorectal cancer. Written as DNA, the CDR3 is TGTGCCAGCATGTCCGGACATTCCACCGGGGAGCTGTTTTTT. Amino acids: CASMSGHSTGELFF.